Following are 25 T cell receptor beta chains from one sample sequenced in a study of blood T cell repertoires in COVID-19. Data came from immunoSEQ multiplex PCR; TCRdb stores just in-frame clones and leaves some out. The sample shows about 170,000 clones, 85% to 90% of them seen only once. The specimen was peripheral blood. The receptor source for this set is a woman aged 60-75 years with COVID-19, enrolled during active disease.

This clone was counted a single time. The J gene is TRBJ1-4, the V gene TRBV5-1, with TRBD1 identical over 7 bases. V was pared by 3 bases and J by 3 bases, with 11 bases of the junction left unmatched. Germline V lookup: CDR1 SGHRS, CDR2 YFSETQ. The CDR3 covers 17 residues. The CDR3 loop is CASSSIAQGTSNEKLFF. In nucleotides, the CDR3 is TGCGCCAGCAGCTCAATCGCACAGGGGACGTCTAATGAAAAACTGTTTTTT. Variable domain in full (rest from reference TRBV5-1 and TRBJ1-4): KAGVTQTPRYLIKTRGQQVTLSCSPISGHRSVSWYQQTPGQGLQFLFEYFSETQRNKGNFPGRFSGRQFSNSRSEMNVSTLELGDSALYLCASSSIAQGTSNEKLFFGSGTQLSVL.

The chain uses TRBV24-1 and TRBJ2-5; 10 bases fit TRBD1. Per the germline V gene, CDR1 is KGHDR and CDR2 is SFDVKD. Germline trimming cut 4 bases from V and 5 bases from J; bases unmatched to any gene: 12. CDR3 length equals 17 residues. CDR3 loop: CATSDSQTGGYGETQYF. The CDR3 DNA follows: TGTGCCACCAGTGACTCGCAGACAGGGGGCTATGGTGAGACCCAGTACTTC.

This sequence joins TRBV7-8 and TRBJ2-7; D perhaps matches TRBD1 (6 bases). Germline V gives CDR1 SGHVS, CDR2 FQNEAQ. Trimming shortened V by 5 bases and J by 0 bases, and 11 bases separated the two germline ends. This CDR3 spans 14 amino acids. CDR3 loop: CASSPLDSSYEQYF. The CDR3, as DNA: TGTGCCAGCAGCCCCTTGGACAGCTCCTACGAGCAGTACTTC.

The chain employs TRBV11-3 and TRBJ2-3; D gene ambiguous. The germline V gene has CDR1 SGHNT and CDR2 YENEEA. The V and J ends lost 5 bases and 0 bases respectively, with 6 bases between them. The CDR3 has 13 residues. The CDR3 sequence is CASSITSTDTQYF. The CDR3 coding sequence is TGTGCCAGCAGCATAACTAGCACAGATACGCAGTATTTT.

CDR3 bases: TGCGCCAGCAGCCAAGAGCAACTAGCGGAAACCTACAATGAGCAGTTCTTC. Its translation is CASSQEQLAETYNEQFF. The V gene is TRBV4-3, the J gene TRBJ2-1, with 8 bases fitting TRBD2. Germline V lookup: CDR1 LGHNA, CDR2 YSLEER. Trimming at V came to 0 bases and at J to 2 bases, leaving 6 bases not matched to a gene. The CDR3 is 17 amino acids.

This clone came up once. The V gene is TRBV19, the J gene TRBJ2-1; TRBD2 matches 9 bases. The V gene's germline CDR1 is LNHDA and CDR2 SQIVND (reference sequence). The junction had 4 bases not matched to a gene; V was cut back by 4 bases and J by 6 bases. CDR3 size: 14 residues. The DNA of the CDR3 is TGTGCCAGTAGTACCGGGACTAGCACCAATGAGCAGTTCTTC. It encodes CASSTGTSTNEQFF. The variable domain in full, with the rest retrieved from reference TRBV19 and TRBJ2-1, is DGGITQSPKYLFRKEGQNVTLSCEQNLNHDAMYWYRQDPGQGLRLIYYSQIVNDFQKGDIAEGYSVSREKKESFPLTVTSAQKNPTAFYLCASSTGTSTNEQFFGPGTRLTVL.

This rearrangement joins TRBV30 to TRBJ1-1, with a tentative D call TRBD1 (6 bases). CDR3 length: 15 amino acids. CDR1 is GTSNPN and CDR2 is SVGIG in the germline V gene (reference sequence). V lost 0 bases, J lost 5 bases, and 16 bases lay in between. The CDR3 bases are TGTGCCTGGAGTGTAAGGGGGGGGCGATGGACTGAAGCTTTCTTT. Amino acid sequence: CAWSVRGGRWTEAFF.

The J gene is TRBJ1-2, the V gene TRBV9, with a weak D call TRBD1 (6 bases). The V end lost 1 base, the J end lost 8 bases, and 18 bases lay between the germline ends. The CDR3 is 15 amino acids. Germline loops: CDR1 SGDLS, CDR2 YYNGEE. The CDR3, as DNA: TGTGCCAGCAGCGTAAAGGCGGACAGTCCCTGGGGCTACACCTTC. As protein: CASSVKADSPWGYTF.

V gene TRBV7-2 combines with J gene TRBJ1-2, with TRBD1 matching 12 bases. CDR3 size: 14 residues. Germline V gene data show CDR1 as SGHTA and CDR2 as FQGNSA. The trim removed 4 bases at V and 4 bases at J, leaving 1 base unmatched. The CDR3 protein is CASSSGQGAYGYTF. As DNA, the CDR3 is TGTGCCAGCAGCTCGGGACAGGGGGCCTATGGCTACACCTTC.

This sequence joins TRBV7-2 and TRBJ2-3, with D maybe TRBD2 (5 bases). Germline CDR1 reads SGHTA; CDR2 reads FQGNSA. Trimming cost V 1 base and J 9 bases, with 8 bases left between them. The CDR3 sequence is 12 residues long. The CDR3, as DNA: TGTGCCAGCAGCTTAGAGCGCGGGACGCAGTATTTT. It codes for CASSLERGTQYF.

The J gene is TRBJ2-7, the V gene TRBV10-3; possible D gene TRBD1, 5 bases. V was clipped by 6 bases and J by 8 bases, with 14 bases between them. Germline V gene sequence: CDR1 ENHRY, CDR2 SYGVKD. This CDR3 comprises 12 residues. The chain's CDR3 is CAIRTVAGQQYF. Written as DNA, the CDR3 is TGTGCCATCAGGACAGTGGCTGGGCAGCAGTACTTC.

The V gene is TRBV18, the J gene TRBJ1-2; 8 bases map to TRBD1. CDR3 length: 16 amino acids. Germline values: CDR1 KGHSH, CDR2 LQKENI. The V segment lost 4 bases and the J segment 4 bases; nucleotides outside the gene matches: 11. The CDR3 DNA reads as TGTGCCAGCTCACAGGAGCGGGCAGGGGGCCTCTATGGCTACACCTTC. This codes for CASSQERAGGLYGYTF.

The rearrangement links TRBV4-3 to TRBJ2-7, with 8 bases matching TRBD1. Looked up from germline, CDR1 is LGHNA and CDR2 is YSLEER. Losses at the gene ends were 0 bases for V and 3 bases for J; bases not matched to a gene: 1. CDR3 length: 14 amino acids. The CDR3 sequence is CASSQDTGGYEQYF. CDR3 bases: TGCGCCAGCAGCCAAGATACAGGGGGCTACGAGCAGTACTTC.

The chain carries TRBV5-6 and TRBJ2-1, with 9 bases identical to TRBD2. This CDR3 spans 13 amino acids. Germline lookup yields CDR1 SGHDT and CDR2 YYEEEE. The trim removed 5 bases at V and 10 bases at J, leaving 7 bases unmatched. The CDR3 coding sequence is TGTGCCAGCAGAATAGCGGGGGTATGGGAGCAGTTCTTC. Amino acids: CASRIAGVWEQFF.

The chain recombines TRBV5-6 with TRBJ2-6; weak D call: TRBD2 (7 bases). The CDR3 is 17 residues long. From germline, CDR1 is SGHDT and CDR2 YYEEEE. Trimming stripped 4 bases from V and 1 base from J, with 15 bases between. The CDR3 region is CASSPLGGRSGANVLTF. CDR3 in DNA: TGTGCCAGCAGCCCCTTGGGGGGGCGTTCTGGGGCCAACGTCCTGACTTTC.

The chain carries TRBV6-5 and TRBJ2-1, with D possibly matching TRBD2 (6 bases). Trimming shortened V by 0 bases and J by 9 bases, and 12 bases separated the two germline ends. This CDR3 has 14 residues. Germline V gene data show CDR1 as MNHEY and CDR2 as SVGAGI. CDR3: CASSYSRGSGEQFF. CDR3 DNA sequence: TGTGCCAGCAGTTACTCCCGGGGGAGCGGTGAGCAGTTCTTC.

The chain has TRBV28 and TRBJ1-2; tentatively, D is TRBD1 (6 bases). Trimming shortened V by 4 bases and J by 4 bases, and 16 bases separated the two germline ends. Looked up from germline, CDR1 is MDHEN and CDR2 is SYDVKM. This CDR3 spans 15 amino acids. CDR3 protein: CASSSLSRGAYGYTF. As DNA, the CDR3 is TGTGCCAGCAGTTCCCTGTCTCGGGGGGCCTATGGCTACACCTTC.

V and J are TRBV27 and TRBJ2-1, with 9 bases matching TRBD1. Trimming took 4 bases from V and 10 from J; bases not matched to a gene: 8. In germline, CDR1 is MNHEY, CDR2 SMNVEV (reference sequence). The CDR3 runs 14 residues. The CDR3 loop is CASSSTPDRGEQFF. CDR3 nucleotides: TGTGCCAGCAGTTCAACCCCGGACAGGGGAGAGCAGTTCTTC.

The sample holds a few counts of this clone. The gene calls are TRBV19 and TRBJ2-6; no reliable D call. This CDR3 has 15 amino acids. Germline values: CDR1 LNHDA, CDR2 SQIVND (reference sequence). Trimming removed 5 bases at V and 0 bases at J, with 8 bases between. The CDR3 bases are TGTGCCAGTAGTTATCAGCGCTCTGGGGCCAACGTCCTGACTTTC. This translates into CASSYQRSGANVLTF.

This chain connects TRBV5-6 to TRBJ1-4, with 8 bases that match TRBD1. The CDR3 is made up of 16 amino acids. Germline assignment: CDR1 SGHDT and CDR2 YYEEEE. Trimming at V came to 5 bases and at J to 3 bases, leaving 9 bases not matched to a gene. CDR3 loop: CASSRQGPGSNEKLFF. The DNA for the CDR3 is TGTGCCAGCAGTAGACAGGGGCCCGGCTCTAATGAAAAACTGTTTTTT.

The V call is TRBV28, the J call TRBJ2-7; TRBD1 aligns across 7 bases. Germline CDR1 MDHEN, CDR2 SYDVKM. The CDR3 has 17 amino acids. The ends lost 6 bases at V and 2 bases at J; junction bases unmatched: 16. CDR3 nucleotide sequence: TGTGCCAGCAGCCGACGTTCCACAGGGGATTACACCTACGAGCAGTACTTC. The encoded protein is CASSRRSTGDYTYEQYF.

The chain joins TRBV5-1 to TRBJ2-5; no reliable D call. The CDR3 extends over 13 amino acids. Germline CDR1 is SGHRS and CDR2 is YFSETQ. V dropped 1 base and J dropped 2 bases, with 6 bases sitting between them. CDR3 sequence (DNA): TGCGCCAGCAGCTTGCCAGAACAAGAGACCCAGTACTTC. This translates into CASSLPEQETQYF.

This clone has a single count. This sequence joins TRBV29-1 and TRBJ2-7, with 7 bases matching TRBD1. The CDR3 runs 14 residues. Trimming at V came to 1 base and at J to 5 bases, leaving 8 bases not matched to a gene. Germline CDR1 is SQVTM and CDR2 is ANQGSEA. This chain's CDR3 is CSVEGYRGSHEQYF. CDR3 in DNA: TGCAGCGTTGAAGGGTACAGGGGATCCCACGAGCAGTACTTC.

This clone was detected a few times. Other DNA variants within this sample encode the same CDR3. The chain links TRBV6-5 to TRBJ1-2; D may be TRBD1 (5 bases). Germline values: CDR1 MNHEY, CDR2 SVGAGI. This CDR3 is built from 14 residues. The germline V and J ends were trimmed by 0 bases and 8 bases, with 13 bases remaining between them. Here the CDR3 DNA reads TGTGCCAGCAGTTACTCGTCAAGGGGTCGCGGCTACACCTTC. Protein: CASSYSSRGRGYTF.

The rearrangement links TRBV19 to TRBJ2-7; 8 nucleotides align to TRBD2. Germline loops: CDR1 LNHDA, CDR2 SQIVND (reference sequence). Losses at the gene ends were 1 base for V and 4 bases for J; bases not matched to a gene: 6. CDR3 length: 15 residues. This CDR3 reads CASSIGGTSWYEQYF. The CDR3 bases are TGTGCCAGTAGTATAGGCGGGACTAGTTGGTACGAGCAGTACTTC.